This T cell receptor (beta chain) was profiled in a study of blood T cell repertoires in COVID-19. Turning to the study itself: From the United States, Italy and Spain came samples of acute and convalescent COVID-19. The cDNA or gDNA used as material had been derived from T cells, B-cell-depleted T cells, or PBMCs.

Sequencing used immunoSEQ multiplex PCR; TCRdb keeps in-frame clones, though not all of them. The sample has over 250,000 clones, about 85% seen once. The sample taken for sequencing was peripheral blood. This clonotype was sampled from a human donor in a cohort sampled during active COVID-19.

This chain's CDR3 is CATSDYLLAGGDTGELFF. DNA of the CDR3: TGTGCCACCAGTGATTATCTTCTAGCGGGAGGAGACACCGGGGAGCTGTTTTTT. The chain carries TRBV24-1 and TRBJ2-2; 11 bases align to TRBD2. Germline-derived CDR1 and CDR2 are KGHDR and SFDVKD. This CDR3 region has 18 residues. J lost 3 bases, V lost 2 bases, and 7 bases had no gene match.